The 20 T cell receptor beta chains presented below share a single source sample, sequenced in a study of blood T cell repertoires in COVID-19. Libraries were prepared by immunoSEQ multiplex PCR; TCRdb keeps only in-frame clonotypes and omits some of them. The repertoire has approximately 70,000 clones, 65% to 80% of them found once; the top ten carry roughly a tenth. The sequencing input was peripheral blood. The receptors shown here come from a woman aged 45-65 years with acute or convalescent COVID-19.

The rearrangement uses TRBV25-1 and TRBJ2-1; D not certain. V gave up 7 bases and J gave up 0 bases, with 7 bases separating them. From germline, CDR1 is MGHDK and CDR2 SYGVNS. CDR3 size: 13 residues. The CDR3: CASTGSSYNEQFF. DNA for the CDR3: TGTGCCAGCACGGGTAGCTCCTACAATGAGCAGTTCTTC.

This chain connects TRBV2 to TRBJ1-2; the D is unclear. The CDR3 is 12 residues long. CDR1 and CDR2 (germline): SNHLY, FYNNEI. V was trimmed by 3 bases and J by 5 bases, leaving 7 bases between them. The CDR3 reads CASSEGEYGYTF. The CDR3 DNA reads TGTGCCAGCAGTGAGGGAGAGTATGGCTACACCTTC.

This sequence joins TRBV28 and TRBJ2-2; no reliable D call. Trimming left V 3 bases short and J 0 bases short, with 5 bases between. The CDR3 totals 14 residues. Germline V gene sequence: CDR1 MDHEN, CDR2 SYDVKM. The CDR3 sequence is CASSFLANTGELFF. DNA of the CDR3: TGTGCCAGCAGTTTTCTTGCGAACACCGGGGAGCTGTTTTTT. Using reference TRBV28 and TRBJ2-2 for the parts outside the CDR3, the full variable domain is DVKVTQSSRYLVKRTGEKVFLECVQDMDHENMFWYRQDPGLGLRLIYFSYDVKMKEKGDIPEGYSVSREKKERFSLILESASTNQTSMYLCASSFLANTGELFFGEGSRLTVL.

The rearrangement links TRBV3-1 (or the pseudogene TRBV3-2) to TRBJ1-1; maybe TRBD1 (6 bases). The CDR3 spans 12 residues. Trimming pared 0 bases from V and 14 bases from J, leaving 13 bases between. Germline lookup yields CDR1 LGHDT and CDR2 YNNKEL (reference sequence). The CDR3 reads CASSQDWRTAFF. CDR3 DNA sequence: TGTGCCAGCAGCCAAGATTGGCGGACAGCCTTCTTT.

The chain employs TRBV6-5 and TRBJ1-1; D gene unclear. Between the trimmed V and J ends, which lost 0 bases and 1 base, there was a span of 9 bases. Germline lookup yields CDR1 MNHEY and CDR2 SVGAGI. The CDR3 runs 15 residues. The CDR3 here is CASSYSFTANTEAFF. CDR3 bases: TGTGCCAGCAGTTACTCTTTCACAGCGAACACTGAAGCTTTCTTT.

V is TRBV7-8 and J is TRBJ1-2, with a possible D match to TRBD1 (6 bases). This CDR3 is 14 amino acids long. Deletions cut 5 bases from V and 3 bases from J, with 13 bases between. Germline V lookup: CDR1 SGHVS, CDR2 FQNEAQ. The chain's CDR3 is CASSPGGPYYGYTF. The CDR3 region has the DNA TGTGCCAGCAGCCCGGGGGGGCCCTACTATGGCTACACCTTC.

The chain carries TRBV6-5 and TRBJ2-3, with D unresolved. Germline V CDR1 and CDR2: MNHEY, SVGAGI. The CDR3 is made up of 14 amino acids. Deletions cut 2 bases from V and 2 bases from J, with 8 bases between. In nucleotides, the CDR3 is TGTGCCAGCAGTTACGGGCCAGACACAGATACGCAGTATTTT. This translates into CASSYGPDTDTQYF.

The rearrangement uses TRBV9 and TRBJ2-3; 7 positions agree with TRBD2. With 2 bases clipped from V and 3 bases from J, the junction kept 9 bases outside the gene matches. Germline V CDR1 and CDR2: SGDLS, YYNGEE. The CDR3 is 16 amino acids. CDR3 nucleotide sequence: TGTGCCAGCAGCGTCGGACTAGTCGGGTCAACAGATACGCAGTATTTT. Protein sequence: CASSVGLVGSTDTQYF.

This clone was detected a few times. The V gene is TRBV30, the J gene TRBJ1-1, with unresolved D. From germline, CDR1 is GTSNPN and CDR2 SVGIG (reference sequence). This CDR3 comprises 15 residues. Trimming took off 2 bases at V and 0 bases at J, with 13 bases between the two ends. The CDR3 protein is CAWSRGKTLNTEAFF. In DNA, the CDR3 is TGTGCCTGGAGTCGAGGAAAGACCCTGAACACTGAAGCTTTCTTT.

CDR3 DNA: TGTGCCAGCAGCTTCCGACAGGGGGTAGGAGGCACCGGGGAGCTGTTTTTT. Its translation: CASSFRQGVGGTGELFF. The chain uses TRBV7-2 and TRBJ2-2; 9 positions match TRBD1. The germline CDR1 and CDR2 sequences are SGHTA and FQGNSA. This CDR3 spans 17 amino acids. V trimming: 3 bases; J trimming: 4 bases; junction bases outside the gene matches: 9.

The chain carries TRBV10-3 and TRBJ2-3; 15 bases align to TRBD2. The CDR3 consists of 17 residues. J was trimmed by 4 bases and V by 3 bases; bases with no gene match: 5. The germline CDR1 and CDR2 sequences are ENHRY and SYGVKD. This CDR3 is CAISEPRTSGGADTQYF. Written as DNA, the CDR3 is TGTGCCATCAGTGAACCACGGACTAGCGGGGGGGCAGATACGCAGTATTTT.

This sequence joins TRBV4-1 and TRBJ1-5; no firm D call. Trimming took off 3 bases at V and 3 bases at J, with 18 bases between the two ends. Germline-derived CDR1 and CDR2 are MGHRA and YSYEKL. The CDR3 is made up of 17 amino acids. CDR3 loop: CASSHDAGQAVNQPQHF. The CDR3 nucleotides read TGCGCCAGCAGCCATGATGCTGGGCAGGCCGTCAATCAGCCCCAGCATTTT.

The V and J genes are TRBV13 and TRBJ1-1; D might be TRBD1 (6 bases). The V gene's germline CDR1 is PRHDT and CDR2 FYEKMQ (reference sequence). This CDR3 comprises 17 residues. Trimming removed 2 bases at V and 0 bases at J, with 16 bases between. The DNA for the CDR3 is TGTGCCAGCAGCTTACAGGGGTGGGGGGGTATGAACACTGAAGCTTTCTTT. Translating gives CASSLQGWGGMNTEAFF.

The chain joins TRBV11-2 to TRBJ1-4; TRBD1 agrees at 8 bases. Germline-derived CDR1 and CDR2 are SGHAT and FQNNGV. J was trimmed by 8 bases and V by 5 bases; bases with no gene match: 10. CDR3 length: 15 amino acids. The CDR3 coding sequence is TGTGCCAGCAGCCCGAGACAGGGGCAAGGAGAAAAACTGTTTTTT. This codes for CASSPRQGQGEKLFF.

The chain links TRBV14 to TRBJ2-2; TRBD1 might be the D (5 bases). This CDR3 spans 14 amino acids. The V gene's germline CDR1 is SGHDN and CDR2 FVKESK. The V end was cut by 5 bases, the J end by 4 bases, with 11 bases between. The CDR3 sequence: CASSLTVTTGELFF. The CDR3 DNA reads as TGTGCCAGCAGCTTGACAGTAACCACCGGGGAGCTGTTTTTT.

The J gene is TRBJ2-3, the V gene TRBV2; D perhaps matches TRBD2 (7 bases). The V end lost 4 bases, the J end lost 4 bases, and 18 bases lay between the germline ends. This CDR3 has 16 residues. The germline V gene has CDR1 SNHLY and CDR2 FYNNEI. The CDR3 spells CASSALGGDAPDTQYF. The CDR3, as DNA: TGTGCCAGCAGTGCGTTAGGGGGGGACGCCCCAGATACGCAGTATTTT.

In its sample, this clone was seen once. DNA of the CDR3: TGTGCCAGCTCACCGGACAGGAACTATGGCTACACCTTC. As protein: CASSPDRNYGYTF. This sequence joins TRBV18 and TRBJ1-2; TRBD1 aligns across 7 bases. CDR3 length: 13 amino acids. The germline V gene has CDR1 KGHSH and CDR2 LQKENI. Unmatched junction bases numbered 0, after V lost 3 bases and J lost 2 bases.

The CDR3, as DNA: TGTGCCAGCTCACCCACTAGCGGCCAAGGAAATACGCAGTATTTT. Its translation is CASSPTSGQGNTQYF. This sequence joins TRBV18 and TRBJ2-3; the match to TRBD2 covers 8 bases. This CDR3 has 15 amino acids. The germline CDR1 and CDR2 sequences are KGHSH and LQKENI. V shed 3 bases and J 7 bases; nucleotides not matched to a gene: 9.

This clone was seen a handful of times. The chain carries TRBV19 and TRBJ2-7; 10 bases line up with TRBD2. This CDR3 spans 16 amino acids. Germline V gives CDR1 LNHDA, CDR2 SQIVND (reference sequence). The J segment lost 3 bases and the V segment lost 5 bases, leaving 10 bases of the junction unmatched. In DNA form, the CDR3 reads TGTGCCAGTAGTTTTGCTTTAGCGGGAGGATACTACGAGCAGTACTTC. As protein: CASSFALAGGYYEQYF.

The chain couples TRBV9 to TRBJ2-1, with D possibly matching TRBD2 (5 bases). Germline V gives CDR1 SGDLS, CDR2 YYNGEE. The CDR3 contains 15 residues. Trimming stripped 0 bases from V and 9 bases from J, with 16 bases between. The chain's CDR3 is CASSVGTGNSGEQFF. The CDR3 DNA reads TGTGCCAGCAGCGTAGGAACGGGAAATTCAGGTGAGCAGTTCTTC.